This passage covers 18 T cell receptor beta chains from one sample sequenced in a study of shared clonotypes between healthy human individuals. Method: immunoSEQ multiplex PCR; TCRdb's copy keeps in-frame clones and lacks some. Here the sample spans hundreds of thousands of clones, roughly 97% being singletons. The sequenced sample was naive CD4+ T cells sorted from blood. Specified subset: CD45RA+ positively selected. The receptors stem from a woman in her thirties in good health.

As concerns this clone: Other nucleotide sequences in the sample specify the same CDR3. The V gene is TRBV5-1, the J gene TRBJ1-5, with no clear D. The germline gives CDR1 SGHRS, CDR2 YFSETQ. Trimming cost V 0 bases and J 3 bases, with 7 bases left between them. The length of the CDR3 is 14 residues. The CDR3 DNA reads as TGCGCCAGCAGCTTGGGAGGGTCCAATCAGCCCCAGCATTTT. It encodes CASSLGGSNQPQHF. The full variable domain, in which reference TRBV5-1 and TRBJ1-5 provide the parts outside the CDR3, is KAGVTQTPRYLIKTRGQQVTLSCSPISGHRSVSWYQQTPGQGLQFLFEYFSETQRNKGNFPGRFSGRQFSNSRSEMNVSTLELGDSALYLCASSLGGSNQPQHFGDGTRLSIL.

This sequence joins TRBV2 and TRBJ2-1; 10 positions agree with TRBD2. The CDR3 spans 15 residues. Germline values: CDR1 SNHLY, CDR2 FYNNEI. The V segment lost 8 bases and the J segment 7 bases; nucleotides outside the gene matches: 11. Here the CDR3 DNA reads TGTGCCAGCCGGGGACTAGCGAACCCATTAAATGAGCAGTTCTTC. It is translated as CASRGLANPLNEQFF.

The CDR3 sequence: CASSLWGDDYYEQYF. The CDR3 nucleotides read TGTGCCAGCAGCTTGTGGGGCGACGACTACTACGAGCAGTACTTC. The gene calls are TRBV5-5 and TRBJ2-7; D could derive from TRBD1 or TRBD2 (5 bases each). Germline values: CDR1 SGHKS, CDR2 YYEKEE (reference sequence). This CDR3 is 15 amino acids long. V was cut by 1 base and J by 3 bases, with 14 bases left in between.

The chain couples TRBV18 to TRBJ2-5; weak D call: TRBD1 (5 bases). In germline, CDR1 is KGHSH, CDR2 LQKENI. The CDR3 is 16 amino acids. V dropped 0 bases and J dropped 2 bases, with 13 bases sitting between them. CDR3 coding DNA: TGTGCCAGCTCACCACCGATCCAGGGTCAACAAGAGACCCAGTACTTC. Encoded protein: CASSPPIQGQQETQYF.

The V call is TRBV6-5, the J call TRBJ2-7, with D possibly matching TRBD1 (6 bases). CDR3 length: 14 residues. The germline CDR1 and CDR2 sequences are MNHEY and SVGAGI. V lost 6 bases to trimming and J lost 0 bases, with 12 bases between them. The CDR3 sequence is CASRPTGPSYEQYF. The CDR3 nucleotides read TGTGCCAGCAGACCAACAGGGCCCTCCTACGAGCAGTACTTC.

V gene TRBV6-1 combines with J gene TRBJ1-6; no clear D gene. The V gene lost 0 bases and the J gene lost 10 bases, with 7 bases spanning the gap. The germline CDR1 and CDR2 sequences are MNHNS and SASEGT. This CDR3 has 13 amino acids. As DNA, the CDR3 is TGTGCCAGCAGTGAAGCGCTAGGATCACCCCTCCACTTT. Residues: CASSEALGSPLHF.

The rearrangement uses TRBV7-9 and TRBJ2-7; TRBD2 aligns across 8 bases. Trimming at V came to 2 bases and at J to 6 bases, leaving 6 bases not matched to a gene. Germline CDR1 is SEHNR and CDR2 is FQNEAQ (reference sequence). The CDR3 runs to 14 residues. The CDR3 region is CASSLKAAGGEQYF. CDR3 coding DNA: TGTGCCAGCAGCTTAAAGGCGGCGGGAGGCGAGCAGTACTTC.

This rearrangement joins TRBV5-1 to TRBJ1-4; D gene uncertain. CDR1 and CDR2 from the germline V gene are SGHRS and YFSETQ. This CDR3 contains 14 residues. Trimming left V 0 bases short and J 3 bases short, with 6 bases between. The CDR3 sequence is CASSLGVPNEKLFF. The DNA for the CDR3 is TGCGCCAGCAGCTTGGGAGTACCTAATGAAAAACTGTTTTTT.

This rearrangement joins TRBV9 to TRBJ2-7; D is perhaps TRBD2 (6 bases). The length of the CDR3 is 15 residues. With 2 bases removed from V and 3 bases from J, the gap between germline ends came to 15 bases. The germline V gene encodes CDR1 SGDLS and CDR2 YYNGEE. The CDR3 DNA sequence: TGTGCCAGCAGCGTGAGACCGGGACTTTACTACGAGCAGTACTTC. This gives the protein CASSVRPGLYYEQYF.

The CDR3 nucleotides read TGTGCCACCAGTTCGCGCCGGGGGGGCTATGGCTACACCTTC. It yields the protein CATSSRRGGYGYTF. The rearrangement uses TRBV15 and TRBJ1-2; D may be TRBD1 (5 bases). This CDR3 spans 14 amino acids. V was cut by 6 bases and J by 4 bases, with 15 bases left in between. The germline V gene has CDR1 LNHNV and CDR2 YYDKDF (reference sequence).

CDR3 in DNA: TGTGCCAGCAGCCAAGAGGTGAACACTGAAGCTTTCTTT. Amino acid sequence: CASSQEVNTEAFF. The chain is built from TRBV21-1 and TRBJ1-1. TRBV21-1 is termed a pseudogene. This CDR3 has 13 residues.

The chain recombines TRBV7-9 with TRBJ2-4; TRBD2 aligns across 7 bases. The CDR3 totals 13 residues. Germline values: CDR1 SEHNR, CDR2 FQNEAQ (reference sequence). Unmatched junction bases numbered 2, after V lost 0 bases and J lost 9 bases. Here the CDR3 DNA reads TGTGCCAGCAGCTTAGCCAGGGAGGGCATTCAGTACTTC. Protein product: CASSLAREGIQYF.

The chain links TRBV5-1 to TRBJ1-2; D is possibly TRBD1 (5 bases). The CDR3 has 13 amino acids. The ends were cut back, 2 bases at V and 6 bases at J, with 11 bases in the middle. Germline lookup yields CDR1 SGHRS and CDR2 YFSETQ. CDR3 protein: CASSFEGRDGYTF. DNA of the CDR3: TGCGCCAGCAGCTTTGAGGGGCGTGATGGCTACACCTTC.

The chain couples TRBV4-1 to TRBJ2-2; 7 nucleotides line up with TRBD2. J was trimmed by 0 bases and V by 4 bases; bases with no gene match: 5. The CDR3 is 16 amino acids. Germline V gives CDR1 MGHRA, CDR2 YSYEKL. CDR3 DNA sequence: TGCGCCAGCAGCCGAGGTGCGGGAGCGAACACCGGGGAGCTGTTTTTT. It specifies CASSRGAGANTGELFF.

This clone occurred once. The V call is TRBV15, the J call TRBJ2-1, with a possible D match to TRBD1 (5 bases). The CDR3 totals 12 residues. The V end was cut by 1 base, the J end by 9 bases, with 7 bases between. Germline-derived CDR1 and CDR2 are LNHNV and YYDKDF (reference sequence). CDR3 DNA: TGTGCCACCAGCAGAGGACAGCTTGAGCAGTTCTTC. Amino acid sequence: CATSRGQLEQFF. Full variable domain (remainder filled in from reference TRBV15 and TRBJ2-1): DAMVIQNPRYQVTQFGKPVTLSCSQTLNHNVMYWYQQKSSQAPKLLFHYYDKDFNNEADTPDNFQSRRPNTSFCFLDIRSPGLGDTAMYLCATSRGQLEQFFGPGTRLTVL.

DNA for the CDR3: TGTGCCAGCAGCCGACCGGGACTCAACACAGATACGCAGTATTTT. As protein: CASSRPGLNTDTQYF. V gene TRBV9 combines with J gene TRBJ2-3; D is perhaps TRBD2 (6 bases). The CDR3 has 15 amino acids. Trimming removed 4 bases at V and 2 bases at J, with 14 bases between. CDR1 and CDR2 from the germline V gene are SGDLS and YYNGEE. Using reference TRBV9 and TRBJ2-3 for the parts outside the CDR3, the full variable domain is DSGVTQTPKHLITATGQRVTLRCSPRSGDLSVYWYQQSLDQGLQFLIQYYNGEERAKGNILERFSAQQFPDLHSELNLSSLELGDSALYFCASSRPGLNTDTQYFGPGTRLTVL.

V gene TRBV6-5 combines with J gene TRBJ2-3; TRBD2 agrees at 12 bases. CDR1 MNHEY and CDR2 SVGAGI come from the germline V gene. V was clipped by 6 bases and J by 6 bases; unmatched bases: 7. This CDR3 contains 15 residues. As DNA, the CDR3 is TGTGCCAGCAGCCAGACTAGCGGGGGCGTGGATACGCAGTATTTT. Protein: CASSQTSGGVDTQYF.

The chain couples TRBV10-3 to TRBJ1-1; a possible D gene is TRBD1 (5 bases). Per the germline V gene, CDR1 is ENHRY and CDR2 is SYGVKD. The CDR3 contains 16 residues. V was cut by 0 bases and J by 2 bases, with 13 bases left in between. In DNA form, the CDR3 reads TGTGCCATCAGTGAGTCGGTCCGGGGCGGTAACACTGAAGCTTTCTTT. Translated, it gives CAISESVRGGNTEAFF.